The next 4 T cell receptor beta chains were all read from a single sample in a study of identical twins. From the 5' RACE reads, TCRdb called clonotypes with MiXCR, one entry per CDR3 protein. Of some 710,000 distinct CDR3 sequences listed, around 5.7% are singletons. The sequenced material came from naive T cells sorted from blood. The source of these receptors is a man in his late teens or twenties in good health.

In its sample, this clonotype was seen a few times. The chain uses TRBV12-3 or TRBV12-4 and TRBJ2-2; tentative D call: TRBD1 (5 bases). V dropped 6 bases and J dropped 0 bases, with 11 bases sitting between them. CDR3 length: 15 amino acids. CDR3 nucleotides: TGTGCCAGCAGCCCCTACAGGACGAACACCGGGGAGCTGTTTTTT. Translation gives CASSPYRTNTGELFF.

This clonotype was picked up a small number of times. The V gene is TRBV10-1, the J gene TRBJ2-5; the match to TRBD2 covers 7 bases. Germline CDR1 is WNHNN and CDR2 is SYGVQD (reference sequence). The CDR3 covers 16 residues. The junction had 13 bases not matched to a gene; V was cut back by 4 bases and J by 5 bases. The CDR3 coding sequence is TGCGCCAGCAGTGCTTCGTCTAGCGGAGACCGGGAGACCCAGTACTTC. It is translated as CASSASSSGDRETQYF.

The chain carries TRBV11-2 and TRBJ2-7; D might be TRBD2 (6 bases). This CDR3 contains 15 residues. The germline V gene has CDR1 SGHAT and CDR2 FQNNGV. V was trimmed by 5 bases and J by 4 bases, leaving 18 bases between them. The CDR3 protein is CASSLGGLPLYEQYV. The CDR3 region has the DNA TGTGCCAGCAGCCTCGGGGGACTCCCTCTTTACGAGCAGTACGTC.

This clonotype was detected many times. V gene TRBV12-3 or TRBV12-4 combines with J gene TRBJ2-1; 11 nucleotides line up with TRBD2. The V segment lost 7 bases and the J segment 4 bases; nucleotides outside the gene matches: 9. CDR3 length: 16 amino acids. The CDR3 loop is CASTPRASGGYNEQFF. The CDR3 region has the DNA TGTGCCAGCACCCCTCGGGCTAGCGGGGGGTACAATGAGCAGTTCTTC.